The entry that follows covers one T cell receptor beta chain sequence. Its antigen is unidentified. The sample comes from a study of OX40 agonist ivuxolimab in advanced cancers. As for the study in general: Therapy given before enrollment (anti-PD-1, anti-PD-L1 or anti-CTLA-4) was allowed, and roughly 42% had some.

Germline V gene data show CDR1 as KGHSH and CDR2 as LQKENI. The CDR3 sequence is 16 residues long. Trimming at V came to 4 bases and at J to 4 bases, leaving 10 bases not matched to a gene. General observations from the study: Among T cells, CD8+ cells averaged more expanded clones than CD4+ cells. Normalized expansion of T-cell clones was also low for some nonresponders.

TCRdb's copy holds only in-frame clones and misses some; the assay was immunoSEQ multiplex PCR. The sample records some 80,000 clones, around nine tenths being singletons. This clonotype was obtained from an adult with an advanced solid tumor such as melanoma, head and neck, liver or kidney cancer. Sample: CD4+ or CD8+ T cells sorted from blood, taken in a trial of the OX40 agonist ivuxolimab. The J gene is TRBJ1-3, the V gene TRBV18; the match to TRBD1 covers 7 bases. CDR3 in DNA: TGTGCCAGCTCACGAGGTCCAGGGGGGAGAGGAAACACCATATATTTT. This sequence encodes CASSRGPGGRGNTIYF.